This T cell receptor (beta chain) was documented in a study of cytomegalovirus exposure and HLA in healthy donors. Study results and caveats: High specificity and sensitivity for cytomegalovirus status were reported for the classifier.

The donors (healthy individuals) were bone marrow donors. Regarding this clone: The antigen is not known.

CDR3 length equals 13 residues. V was pared by 4 bases and J by 6 bases, with 11 bases between. The germline V gene has CDR1 SGHRS and CDR2 YFSETQ. With 60 Vbeta and 13 Jbeta primers, the PCR was carried out. Source study methods: A later analysis counted 70 million to 85 million unique TCR beta chains, roughly 11 million shared. Measured with immunoSEQ multiplex PCR; TCRdb has only the in-frame clones, and not every one. V and J calls plus clone size are reproduced from that table; the DNA served to infer D and trimming. The sample has under 200,000 clones, roughly two thirds seen once. The TCR comes from a woman between 40 and 50 years old in good health and CMV-seropositive. Input material: PBMCs. The J gene is TRBJ2-1, the V gene TRBV5-1; D is undetermined. CDR3 sequence reads: CASSQIRGNEQFF. CDR3 bases: TGCGCCAGCAGCCAAATAAGAGGCAATGAGCAGTTCTTC.